What follows are 18 T cell receptor beta chains derived from one specimen sequenced in a study of long-term antiretroviral therapy in people with HIV. A v3.0 immunoSEQ assay was performed at survey level. Some clones are missing from TCRdb's copy, which holds only in-frame ones; the method was immunoSEQ multiplex PCR. The sample yields roughly 34,000 clones, about 88% seen once. Sequencing used unsorted PBMCs, obtained roughly 2.8 years before starting antiretroviral therapy. The receptors originated from a young woman with HIV.

On this clone: This sample includes further DNA sequences coding for the same CDR3. The chain carries TRBV5-1 and TRBJ1-1; D is unresolved. Trimming took 1 base from V and 8 from J, leaving 18 bases between them. This CDR3 is built from 15 residues. Germline assignment: CDR1 SGHRS and CDR2 YFSETQ. CDR3 loop: CASSLNSISGLEAFF. In nucleotides, the CDR3 is TGCGCCAGCAGCTTGAACAGTATCTCAGGACTCGAAGCTTTCTTT.

The J gene is TRBJ2-2, the V gene TRBV7-3, with D possibly being TRBD1 or TRBD2 (6 bases each). The CDR3 extends over 14 amino acids. Germline assignment: CDR1 SGHTA and CDR2 FQGTGA. Trimming left V 2 bases short and J 7 bases short, with 11 bases between. The CDR3 region has the DNA TGTGCCAGCAGCTTATGGGGGGCTAGCGGGGAGCTGTTTTTT. Protein: CASSLWGASGELFF.

This sequence joins TRBV6-1 and TRBJ2-7; possibly TRBD1 for D (5 bases). CDR1 and CDR2 (germline): MNHNS, SASEGT. V dropped 5 bases and J dropped 2 bases, with 16 bases sitting between them. The CDR3 totals 15 residues. This CDR3 is CASSPEPGPTYEQYV. DNA of the CDR3: TGTGCCAGCAGTCCCGAACCAGGGCCAACCTACGAGCAGTACGTC.

The chain has TRBV30 and TRBJ1-1; 11 bases agree with TRBD1. This CDR3 has 13 amino acids. CDR1 GTSNPN and CDR2 SVGIG come from the germline V gene (reference sequence). Trimming at V came to 3 bases and at J to 7 bases, leaving 4 bases not matched to a gene. CDR3 in amino acids: CAWRDRGRSEAFF. CDR3 DNA: TGTGCCTGGAGGGACAGGGGGCGTAGTGAAGCTTTCTTT.

The chain combines TRBV5-1 with TRBJ1-1; 7 bases align to TRBD1. V shed 3 bases, J shed 3 bases, and the junction held 5 bases outside the gene matches. The CDR3 sequence is 14 residues long. Germline CDR1 reads SGHRS; CDR2 reads YFSETQ. DNA for the CDR3: TGCGCCAGCAGCTCGACAGGGTCGGACACTGAAGCTTTCTTT. Translated: CASSSTGSDTEAFF.

The chain has TRBV4-1 and TRBJ1-2; D is possibly TRBD1 (6 bases). This CDR3 is built from 18 residues. Germline CDR1 is MGHRA and CDR2 is YSYEKL. V was trimmed by 1 base and J by 8 bases, leaving 26 bases between them. The CDR3 DNA sequence: TGCGCCAGCAGCCAAGTCCCCACCCGGAGGGGGGGATTAGGGGGCTACACCTTC. This encodes CASSQVPTRRGGLGGYTF.

The chain combines TRBV6-5 with TRBJ2-5; no reliable D call. The CDR3 has 13 residues. Per the germline V gene, CDR1 is MNHEY and CDR2 is SVGAGI. V gave up 7 bases and J gave up 7 bases, with 16 bases separating them. The CDR3 protein is CASTTPLEGTQYF. The CDR3 DNA follows: TGTGCCAGCACCACCCCCCTTGAAGGGACCCAGTACTTC.

The chain couples TRBV19 to TRBJ1-2, with D hard to call. This CDR3 spans 12 amino acids. Germline V gene sequence: CDR1 LNHDA, CDR2 SQIVND (reference sequence). V dropped 7 bases and J dropped 8 bases, with 14 bases sitting between them. The DNA of the CDR3 is TGTGCCAGTAATGAGGGTAGTCTAGGCTACACCTTC. Protein product: CASNEGSLGYTF.

DNA of the CDR3: TGTGCCTGGAGTATTCTCCAGGAGCTGAACACTGAAGCTTTCTTT. Encoded protein: CAWSILQELNTEAFF. This rearrangement joins TRBV30 to TRBJ1-1; D not certain. Trimming pared 2 bases from V and 0 bases from J, leaving 13 bases between. This CDR3 has 15 residues. Per the germline V gene, CDR1 is GTSNPN and CDR2 is SVGIG (reference sequence).

Regarding this clone: This sample also contains other DNA sequences that code for the same CDR3. The gene calls are TRBV6-4 and TRBJ1-5; D ambiguous. The V gene lost 3 bases and the J gene lost 0 bases, with 3 bases spanning the gap. The CDR3 has 13 residues. Per germline, CDR1 MRHNA and CDR2 SNTAGT. As DNA, the CDR3 is TGTGCCAGCAGTGAGGGTAGCAATCAGCCCCAGCATTTT. This translates into CASSEGSNQPQHF.

This chain links TRBV7-8 with TRBJ1-4; no clear D gene. The germline V gene encodes CDR1 SGHVS and CDR2 FQNEAQ. The CDR3 is 15 residues long. V was shortened by 5 bases and J by 0 bases, with 10 bases between the two germline ends. The CDR3 region is CASSARVATNEKLFF. The DNA for the CDR3 is TGTGCCAGCAGCGCCCGAGTAGCAACTAATGAAAAACTGTTTTTT. Variable domain in full (rest from reference TRBV7-8 and TRBJ1-4): GAGVSQSPRYKVAKRGQDVALRCDPISGHVSLFWYQQALGQGPEFLTYFQNEAQLDKSGLPSDRFFAERPEGSVSTLKIQRTQQEDSAVYLCASSARVATNEKLFFGSGTQLSVL.

This rearrangement joins TRBV27 to TRBJ1-1; 7 nucleotides align to TRBD1. The CDR3 is made up of 13 amino acids. The V gene's germline CDR1 is MNHEY and CDR2 SMNVEV (reference sequence). The V gene end was trimmed by 4 bases and the J gene end by 4 bases; junction bases not matched to a gene: 3. CDR3 amino acids: CASSSGGGTEAFF. CDR3 bases: TGTGCCAGCAGTTCAGGGGGGGGCACTGAAGCTTTCTTT.

The chain recombines TRBV12-5 with TRBJ1-2; 8 nucleotides match TRBD1. V shed 5 bases and J 7 bases; nucleotides not matched to a gene: 6. Germline V lookup: CDR1 LGHNT, CDR2 FRNRAP. The CDR3 consists of 13 residues. CDR3 nucleotide sequence: TGTGCTAGTGGTGAGACAGGGGAATCTGGCTACACCTTC. This codes for CASGETGESGYTF.

The V and J genes are TRBV28 and TRBJ2-7, with 9 nucleotides matching TRBD2. CDR1 is MDHEN, CDR2 SYDVKM, per germline. This CDR3 is built from 15 residues. Unmatched junction bases numbered 8, after V lost 5 bases and J lost 3 bases. The DNA for the CDR3 is TGTGCCAGCAGTCCTCGGGGACTAGCCTACTACGAGCAGTACTTC. It codes for CASSPRGLAYYEQYF.

J is TRBJ2-7 and V is TRBV7-2; no clear D. Germline V CDR1 and CDR2: SGHTA, FQGNSA. This CDR3 spans 14 amino acids. Trimming cost V 2 bases and J 0 bases, with 8 bases left between them. CDR3 in amino acids: CASSLYKGSYEQYF. The CDR3 DNA sequence: TGTGCCAGCAGCTTATACAAGGGCTCCTACGAGCAGTACTTC.

This chain uses TRBV27 with TRBJ2-4; D is uncertain. The CDR3 has 15 residues. Trimming took off 5 bases at V and 0 bases at J, with 11 bases between the two ends. Germline V gives CDR1 MNHEY, CDR2 SMNVEV (reference sequence). The CDR3 DNA sequence: TGTGCCAGCAGTCCCTCTATAATAGCCAAAAACATTCAGTACTTC. Residues: CASSPSIIAKNIQYF.

The rearrangement uses TRBV13 and TRBJ1-4; D not resolved. Trimming shortened V by 3 bases and J by 3 bases, and 11 bases separated the two germline ends. CDR3 size: 15 residues. Germline CDR1 and CDR2: PRHDT and FYEKMQ (reference sequence). The chain's CDR3 is CASSFRATPNEKLFF. Written as DNA, the CDR3 is TGTGCCAGCAGCTTCCGCGCAACCCCTAATGAAAAACTGTTTTTT.

The gene calls are TRBV5-1 and TRBJ2-7; tentative D call: TRBD2 (6 bases). The germline V gene encodes CDR1 SGHRS and CDR2 YFSETQ. V shed 4 bases and J shed 1 base, with 12 bases lying between them. The CDR3 consists of 14 residues. CDR3 sequence: CASSLEGTSYEQYF. The CDR3 DNA reads as TGCGCCAGCAGCCTGGAGGGTACTTCCTACGAGCAGTACTTC.